The clone carrying this T cell receptor beta chain was observed a handful of times. Under the authors' procedure: Estimated nucleated cell counts came from reference gene primer amplification. Method: immunoSEQ multiplex PCR; TCRdb's copy keeps in-frame clones and lacks some. D and trimming come from the DNA, and the V and J calls and clone size come from that table. The sample yields roughly 200,000 clones, 88% seen once. The sample is drawn from a study of blood T cell repertoires in COVID-19. For the study at large: COVID-19 samples from acute and convalescent phases originated in the United States, Italy and Spain. From T cells, B-cell-depleted T cells, or PBMCs came the material, which was cDNA or gDNA.

The sequenced sample was peripheral blood. The sequence was collected from a woman in her thirties or forties who had recovered from COVID-19.

Here the CDR3 DNA reads TGTGCCAGCAGTGCGCTAGCGGGAGCTGGCACAGATACGCAGTATTTT. It translates to CASSALAGAGTDTQYF. This chain connects TRBV6-4 to TRBJ2-3; 10 positions match TRBD2. Trimming removed 4 bases from V and 1 base from J; junction bases left unmatched: 5. CDR1 MRHNA and CDR2 SNTAGT come from the germline V gene. This CDR3 spans 16 amino acids.